A selection of T cell receptor beta chains follows, all from one sample in a study of blood T cell repertoires in COVID-19. Repertoires were generated with immunoSEQ multiplex PCR, while TCRdb's copy carries only in-frame clones and drops some. The table shows 400,000 or so clones, with approximately 90% occurring only once. Sequencing was performed on peripheral blood. Receptors originate from a man aged 18 to 29 with COVID-19, enrolled during active disease. CDR3s include the opening cysteine and the closing phenylalanine or tryptophan. A D gene is named only where the DNA matches it firmly. Expanded clones are given a class, and other clones once, few, many or no size at all.

>-|TRBJ1-5|TRBD1|TRBV27
CASSRGTASNQPQHF
TGTGCCAGCAGTCGCGGGACAGCTTCTAATCAGCCCCAGCATTTT
>-|TRBJ1-1|-|TRBV25-1
CASRQNTEAFF
TGTGCCAGCAGACAGAACACTGAAGCTTTCTTT
>-|TRBJ2-2|-|TRBV6-5
CASRTTTNTGELFF
TGTGCCAGCAGAACGACTACGAACACCGGGGAGCTGTTTTTT
>-|TRBJ2-7|TRBD2|TRBV11-2
CASSLDRKAGVPYEQYF
TGTGCCAGCAGCTTAGATCGGAAGGCGGGAGTACCCTACGAGCAGTACTTC
>-|TRBJ2-7|TRBD2|TRBV11-3
CASSLGTSGAYEQYF
TGTGCCAGCAGCTTGGGGACTAGCGGCGCCTACGAGCAGTACTTC
>-|TRBJ1-5|-|TRBV2
CASSLAGDQPQHF
TGTGCCAGCAGTCTAGCCGGGGATCAGCCCCAGCATTTT
>-|TRBJ2-2|-|TRBV7-9
CASSFDRSATGELFF
TGTGCCAGCAGCTTTGATAGATCCGCCACCGGGGAGCTGTTTTTT
>-|TRBJ1-2|TRBD1|TRBV9
CASSGLTGRRGANYGYTF
TGTGCCAGCAGCGGCCTGACAGGGAGGCGTGGAGCTAACTATGGCTACACCTTC
>few|TRBJ1-4|-|TRBV5-6
CASSLADNEKLFF
TGTGCCAGCAGCTTGGCAGATAATGAAAAACTGTTTTTT
>-|TRBJ2-7|TRBD1|TRBV6-5
CASSYSRDRAHEQYF
TGTGCCAGCAGTTACTCCCGGGACAGGGCTCACGAGCAGTACTTC
>-|TRBJ2-7|TRBD2|TRBV2
CASSEVGGSSEQYF
TGTGCCAGCAGTGAAGTGGGAGGGTCCAGCGAGCAGTACTTC
>-|TRBJ1-2|-|TRBV19
CASSIDSGVWRTTVYGYTF
TGTGCCAGTAGTATAGATTCAGGCGTTTGGCGGACTACGGTCTATGGCTACACCTTC
>few|TRBJ1-2|-|TRBV6-1
CASSEAGGSNYGYTF
TGTGCCAGCAGTGAAGCGGGGGGAAGTAACTATGGCTACACCTTC
>-|TRBJ2-3|TRBD2|TRBV9
CASSGRTSGSTTDTQYF
TGTGCCAGCAGCGGACGGACTAGCGGGAGCACCACAGATACGCAGTATTTT
>-|TRBJ1-6|TRBD1|TRBV6-5
CASSPQGGNSPLHF
TGTGCCAGCAGTCCCCAGGGGGGAAATTCACCCCTCCACTTT
>-|TRBJ2-3|-|TRBV11-3
CASSRWGRGDTQYF
TGTGCCAGCAGCCGATGGGGGAGGGGGGATACGCAGTATTTT
>-|TRBJ2-3|-|TRBV24-1
CATSERVLHTDTQYF
TGTGCCACCAGTGAGAGGGTGCTTCACACAGATACGCAGTATTTT
>-|TRBJ2-3|-|TRBV2
CASRHPGTSSTDTQYF
TGTGCCAGCAGACACCCCGGGACTTCTAGCACAGATACGCAGTATTTT
>few|TRBJ2-5|TRBD2|TRBV11-2
CASSPRGGGGLQETQYF
TGTGCCAGCAGCCCCCGGGGGGGCGGGGGGCTCCAAGAGACCCAGTACTTC
>-|TRBJ2-6|-|TRBV5-8
CASSPPGFRPGANVLTF
TGTGCCAGCAGCCCCCCGGGGTTCAGGCCTGGGGCCAACGTCCTGACTTTC
>-|TRBJ2-1|TRBD1|TRBV6-7
CASRMDRGLYNEQFF
TGTGCCAGCAGGATGGACAGGGGGCTGTACAATGAGCAGTTCTTC
>-|TRBJ2-3|TRBD2|TRBV4-1
CASSQDWTSGDTDTQYF
TGCGCCAGCAGCCAAGATTGGACTAGCGGAGACACAGATACGCAGTATTTT
>-|TRBJ2-7|-|TRBV10-3
CATQGTQASYEQYF
TGTGCCACCCAGGGGACGCAAGCCTCCTACGAGCAGTACTTC
>-|TRBJ1-2|TRBD1|TRBV6-5
CASSSQGGYGYTF
TGTGCCAGCAGTTCCCAGGGGGGCTATGGCTACACCTTC
>-|TRBJ2-5|-|TRBV11-1
CASTATDHQETQYF
TGTGCCAGTACGGCGACTGACCACCAAGAGACCCAGTACTTC
>-|TRBJ2-2|TRBD1|TRBV4-1
CASSQRPGTGKNCFGELFF
TGCGCCAGCAGCCAAAGGCCCGGGACAGGGAAAAACTGTTTCGGGGAGCTGTTTTTT
>once|TRBJ1-5|TRBD1|TRBV5-1
CASSLRTGHQPQHF
TGCGCCAGCAGCTTAAGGACAGGGCATCAGCCCCAGCATTTT
>-|TRBJ1-3|TRBD1|TRBV19
CASSIRTGGFTGNTIYF
TGTGCCAGTAGTATTCGGACAGGGGGCTTCACTGGAAACACCATATATTTT
>-|TRBJ2-4|-|TRBV7-9
CASSLFRGTGKNIQYF
TGTGCCAGCAGCTTATTCCGGGGGACCGGCAAAAACATTCAGTACTTC
>-|TRBJ2-5|-|TRBV7-9
CASSPSGTGTQYF
TGTGCCAGCAGTCCTAGCGGGACAGGGACCCAGTACTTC
>-|TRBJ1-2|TRBD1|TRBV10-2
CASSGQAFNYGYTF
TGCGCCAGCAGCGGACAGGCTTTTAACTATGGCTACACCTTC
>-|TRBJ1-4|-|TRBV6-5
CASRYREGEKLFF
TGTGCCAGCAGATACAGGGAGGGCGAAAAACTGTTTTTT
>-|TRBJ1-2|TRBD1|TRBV5-1
CASSGTGGSYGYTF
TGCGCCAGCAGCGGGACAGGGGGCTCCTATGGCTACACCTTC
>-|TRBJ2-5|-|TRBV5-1
CASSFLDLQETQYF
TGCGCCAGCAGCTTTCTAGACTTGCAAGAGACCCAGTACTTC
>-|TRBJ1-4|TRBD1|TRBV18
CASSPDRAKLFF
TGTGCCAGCTCACCCGACAGGGCAAAACTGTTTTTT
>-|TRBJ1-1|TRBD1|TRBV7-9
CASSFLPRQGRDTEAFF
TGTGCCAGCAGCTTCCTCCCTAGACAGGGGAGGGACACTGAAGCTTTCTTT
>-|TRBJ2-2|TRBD1|TRBV5-4
CASSLGTGFTGELFF
TGTGCCAGCAGCTTGGGGACAGGGTTTACCGGGGAGCTGTTTTTT
>-|TRBJ2-3|-|TRBV7-2
CASSLGPRRDTQYF
TGTGCCAGCAGCTTGGGTCCCCGGAGGGATACGCAGTATTTT
>-|TRBJ2-7|TRBD1|TRBV15
CATSSTGTGIYEQYF
TGTGCCACCAGCAGTACCGGGACAGGGATCTACGAGCAGTACTTC
>once|TRBJ2-5|TRBD1|TRBV11-2
CASSHDRGPGETQYF
TGTGCCAGCAGCCACGACAGGGGGCCGGGCGAGACCCAGTACTTC
>-|TRBJ2-5|-|TRBV11-3
CASSANREFRETQYF
TGTGCCAGCAGCGCTAACAGGGAGTTCAGAGAGACCCAGTACTTC
>-|TRBJ2-1|-|TRBV27
CASSPTDRSSYNEQFF
TGTGCCAGCAGTCCAACCGACAGGAGCTCCTACAATGAGCAGTTCTTC
>-|TRBJ1-2|TRBD1|TRBV7-2
CASSLSPGTGSYGYTF
TGTGCCAGCAGCCTAAGTCCCGGGACAGGTAGCTATGGCTACACCTTC
>-|TRBJ1-6|-|TRBV12-3/TRBV12-4
CASSALGSPLHF
TGTGCCAGCAGCGCACTAGGTTCACCCCTCCACTTT
>once|TRBJ1-2|TRBD1|TRBV7-2
CASTIIRQGANYTF
TGTGCCAGCACCATAATAAGACAGGGGGCGAACTACACCTTC
>-|TRBJ2-5|TRBD2|TRBV5-4
CASSLGLAGEETQYF
TGTGCCAGCAGCTTGGGACTAGCGGGAGAAGAGACCCAGTACTTC
>once|TRBJ2-7|-|TRBV12-3/TRBV12-4
CASSTGPYEQYF
TGTGCCAGCAGTACAGGTCCCTACGAGCAGTACTTC
>-|TRBJ1-2|-|TRBV19
CASTGPYGYTF
TGTGCCAGTACTGGGCCCTATGGCTACACCTTC
>-|TRBJ2-1|TRBD2|TRBV11-3
CASSWGLAGGPGDEQFF
TGTGCCAGCAGCTGGGGACTAGCGGGAGGGCCCGGGGATGAGCAGTTCTTC
>-|TRBJ2-3|-|TRBV21-1
CASTPIRFADTQYF
TGTGCCAGCACCCCAATCAGGTTCGCAGATACGCAGTATTTT
>-|TRBJ2-5|TRBD2|TRBV24-1
CATSATSGSQETQYF
TGTGCCACCAGTGCGACTAGCGGGAGCCAAGAGACCCAGTACTTC